The 9 T cell receptor beta chains presented below share a single source sample, sequenced in a study of T-cell reconstitution after alpha-beta-depleted transplantation in children. A TCRbeta library incorporating unique molecular identifiers was prepared. MiXCR, run by TCRdb on the PCR reads, gives a single entry per CDR3 protein. The sample records about 300,000 distinct CDR3 sequences, roughly 7.8% being singletons. Study conclusions and caveats: A year post-transplant, T-cell counts and diversity derived mostly from newly produced T cells.

These receptors are not linked to any known antigen. The material was peripheral blood, obtained 360 days after TCRalphabeta/CD19-depleted stem cell transplant. The source is a female patient aged 2-9 years who had a stem cell transplant for Fanconi anemia, so the T cells may come from the graft donor.

The table lists this clonotype with many counts. The chain carries TRBV20-1 and TRBJ2-1, with D tentatively TRBD2 (5 bases). Looked up from germline, CDR1 is DFQATT and CDR2 is SNEGSKA (reference sequence). V lost 0 bases and J lost 2, with 11 bases in between. This CDR3 has 15 residues. In DNA, the CDR3 is TGCAGTGCTAGAGATCGGTTGACTACCTACAATGAGCAGTTCTTC. It encodes CSARDRLTTYNEQFF.

The chain combines TRBV29-1 with TRBJ1-2, with D perhaps matching TRBD1 (5 bases). This CDR3 has 13 amino acids. Trimming removed 4 bases from V and 4 bases from J, with 13 bases in between. Germline-derived CDR1 and CDR2 are SQVTM and ANQGSEA. CDR3 bases: TGCAGCGTTGGCATTCAGGGAGGCTATGGCTACACCTTC. Translated: CSVGIQGGYGYTF.

With regard to this clonotype: The junction shows a germline mismatch at one end, possibly a read error. V is TRBV7-9 and J is TRBJ2-5; no clear D. The CDR3 has 14 amino acids. Per the germline V gene, CDR1 is SEHNR and CDR2 is FQNEAQ (reference sequence). Written as DNA, the CDR3 is TGTGCCAGCAGCTTAGTGGAGTACCATGAGACCCAGTACTTC. Translating it yields CASSLVEYHETQYF.

As for this clonotype: The CDR3 does not end in the conserved phenylalanine or tryptophan, so this is likely a read error. The chain uses TRBV5-1 and TRBJ2-6; D remains unclear. The CDR3 is 15 amino acids. Trimming shortened V by 2 bases and J by 0 bases, and 6 bases separated the two germline ends. In germline, CDR1 is SGHRS, CDR2 YFSETQ. This chain's CDR3 is CASSLALSGANVLTL. The CDR3 DNA is TGCGCCAGCAGCTTAGCCCTCTCTGGGGCCAACGTCCTGACTCTC.

Many counts were recorded for this clonotype. The rearrangement uses TRBV5-1 and TRBJ2-1; TRBD2 matches 12 bases. J was trimmed by 2 bases and V by 1 base; bases with no gene match: 7. The CDR3 totals 18 residues. The germline CDR1 and CDR2 sequences are SGHRS and YFSETQ. The CDR3 region has the DNA TGCGCCAGCAGCTTGTTACCTAGCGGGGGGGCAACCTACAATGAGCAGTTCTTC. Its protein product is CASSLLPSGGATYNEQFF.

This clonotype was picked up a small number of times. V usage is TRBV7-8 and J usage is TRBJ1-1; TRBD1 aligns across 7 bases. Germline CDR1 SGHVS, CDR2 FQNEAQ. Germline trimming cut 4 bases from V and 5 bases from J; bases unmatched to any gene: 16. The CDR3 runs 17 residues. In DNA form, the CDR3 reads TGTGCCAGCAGCTCCCATCGCCAGGGGGTGATGGGTACTGAAGCTTTCTTT. Its translation is CASSSHRQGVMGTEAFF.

This clonotype has ten or more counts. The chain employs TRBV6-5 and TRBJ2-3; no clear D. The ends were cut back, 5 bases at V and 2 bases at J, with 17 bases in the middle. The CDR3 has 16 amino acids. The germline V gene has CDR1 MNHEY and CDR2 SVGAGI. CDR3 sequence: CASSPPGGYYTDTQYF. CDR3 sequence (DNA): TGTGCCAGCAGTCCGCCGGGCGGATATTACACAGATACGCAGTATTTT.

This clonotype was seen ten or more times. The chain uses TRBV15 and TRBJ2-5; D is perhaps TRBD2 (5 bases). The CDR3 covers 16 residues. CDR1 LNHNV and CDR2 YYDKDF come from the germline V gene (reference sequence). Trimming stripped 2 bases from V and 4 bases from J, with 17 bases between. This CDR3 is CATSRTRAYMGETQYF. The CDR3 nucleotides are TGTGCCACCAGCAGAACGAGGGCCTACATGGGAGAGACCCAGTACTTC.

This clonotype was detected many times. The rearrangement uses TRBV3-1 and TRBJ2-3, with D perhaps TRBD2 (5 bases). This CDR3 spans 13 amino acids. Trimming left V 7 bases short and J 6 bases short, with 14 bases between. Germline V gene data show CDR1 as LGHDT and CDR2 as YNNKEL (reference sequence). This CDR3 is CASNNGGADTQYF. CDR3 nucleotide sequence: TGTGCCAGCAACAATGGAGGTGCGGATACGCAGTATTTT.